The 22 T cell receptor beta chains given below trace back to one sample, sequenced in a study of metastatic and nonmetastatic thyroid tumors. Each patient went into thyroid surgery without having received any treatment. TCRdb ran MiXCR on the PCR reads. This sample has roughly 83,000 clones, with about 16% found just once. The sequenced sample was blood. Receptors originate from a female donor with papillary thyroid cancer or a benign thyroid nodule (not recorded which). Some clones in this sample may be carry-over from other donors' samples.

This clone was observed many times. The chain uses TRBV19 and TRBJ1-5; maybe TRBD1 (5 bases). CDR1 and CDR2 (germline): LNHDA, SQIVND (reference sequence). Trimming left V 6 bases short and J 7 bases short, with 13 bases between. The CDR3 has 13 amino acids. For the CDR3, the DNA is TGTGCCAGTAGGACGGGAGGGGTACAGCCCCAGCATTTT. It codes for CASRTGGVQPQHF.

As regards this clone: Since a much larger clone is just one base distant, this may be a read error. The same CDR3 is also encoded by other DNA sequences in this sample. V usage is TRBV5-8 and J usage is TRBJ1-1; TRBD1 might be the D (6 bases). CDR3 length equals 15 residues. V dropped 4 bases and J dropped 0 bases, with 13 bases sitting between them. Germline V gives CDR1 SGHTS, CDR2 YDEGEE. The CDR3 is CASSKEGGLNTEAFF. CDR3 coding DNA: TGTGCCAGCAGCAAGGAGGGGGGATTGAACACTGAAGCTTTCTTT.

This clone was picked up many times. The chain has TRBV27 and TRBJ1-6, with 9 bases fitting TRBD1. J gave up 9 bases and V 1 base, and 4 bases lay outside the gene matches. Germline V CDR1 and CDR2: MNHEY, SMNVEV (reference sequence). The CDR3 runs to 15 residues. The chain's CDR3 is CASSLFDRGGSPLHF. The DNA for the CDR3 is TGTGCCAGCAGTTTATTCGACAGGGGGGGTTCACCCCTCCACTTT.

On this clone: This could be a read error, since a much larger clone is one nucleotide away. The rearrangement joins TRBV20-1 to TRBJ2-1, with 9 positions matching TRBD2. V lost 5 bases, J lost 3 bases, and 5 bases stayed unmatched. This CDR3 has 14 amino acids. CDR1 is DFQATT, CDR2 SNEGSKA, per germline (reference sequence). In DNA form, the CDR3 reads TGCAGTGCTGCAGTAGCGGGGGTCTACAATGAGCAGTTCTTC. Protein sequence: CSAAVAGVYNEQFF.

This clone was picked up a small number of times. This may come from a read error, since a much larger clone is one base off. Different DNA sequences within this sample yield the same CDR3. The chain carries TRBV20-1 and TRBJ2-7, with D maybe TRBD1 (5 bases). The CDR3 is 12 amino acids. V dropped 6 bases and J dropped 1 base, with 10 bases sitting between them. CDR1 is DFQATT, CDR2 SNEGSKA, per germline (reference sequence). CDR3: CSAPDNSYEQYF. The CDR3 coding sequence is TGCAGTGCACCGGACAATTCCTACGAGCAGTACTTC.

This clone occurred a few times. One end of the junction does not line up with germline, which may come from a read error. The chain has TRBV6-2 or TRBV6-3 and TRBJ2-7, with 10 positions matching TRBD1. Per germline, CDR1 MNHEY and CDR2 SVGEGT. The CDR3 totals 15 residues. This CDR3 is CASSPEVTGGDDQYF. Here the CDR3 DNA reads TGTGCCAGCAGCCCTGAGGTGACAGGGGGCGACGATCAGTACTTC.

Remarks on this clone: A clone one base away is much larger, so this may be a read error. The chain joins TRBV6-1 to TRBJ2-1, with D possibly being TRBD1 or TRBD2 (6 bases each). This CDR3 contains 14 residues. Trimming shortened V by 5 bases and J by 7 bases, and 15 bases separated the two germline ends. Germline CDR1 and CDR2: MNHNS and SASEGT. Written as DNA, the CDR3 is TGTGCCAGCAGTTTGGTGGGGGGCGTTAATGAGCAGTTCTTC. It is translated as CASSLVGGVNEQFF.

The chain recombines TRBV28 with TRBJ2-7; 7 bases fit TRBD2. Germline values: CDR1 MDHEN, CDR2 SYDVKM. The CDR3 spans 12 residues. Germline trimming cut 4 bases from V and 11 bases from J; bases unmatched to any gene: 8. The CDR3 DNA is TGTGCCAGCAGTTGCCGGGAGGAGGAGAAGTACTTC. Its protein product is CASSCREEEKYF.

Turning to this clone: At one end, the junction sequence differs from germline, possibly due to a read error. The J gene is TRBJ1-5, the V gene TRBV11-2; 12 nucleotides agree with TRBD1. Per germline, CDR1 SGHAT and CDR2 FQNNGV. CDR3 length: 16 amino acids. CDR3 coding DNA: TGTGCCAGCAGCTCGAAGGGACAGGGGGCTGGTCAGACCCAGCACTTT. It codes for CASSSKGQGAGQTQHF.

The sample holds a few counts of this clone. A clone one base away is much larger, so this may be a read error. This chain connects TRBV28 to TRBJ2-3; tentative D call: TRBD2 (6 bases). CDR3 length: 13 amino acids. Germline V gene lookup returns CDR1 MDHEN and CDR2 SYDVKM. In nucleotides, the CDR3 is TGTGCCAGCAGTTTCGGGAGCAGAGATACGCAGTATTTT. Amino acids: CASSFGSRDTQYF.

This clone was counted many times. The chain is built from TRBV6-1 and TRBJ2-3, with unresolved D. The CDR3 totals 14 residues. Trimming pared 6 bases from V and 2 bases from J, leaving 12 bases between. Germline V gene lookup returns CDR1 MNHNS and CDR2 SASEGT. CDR3 region: CASSPGLVTDTQYF. CDR3 DNA: TGTGCCAGCAGCCCCGGGCTGGTCACAGATACGCAGTATTTT.

Many counts were recorded for this clone. This rearrangement joins TRBV19 to TRBJ2-7; D uncertain. The V end was cut by 3 bases, the J end by 2 bases, with 11 bases between. Per the germline V gene, CDR1 is LNHDA and CDR2 is SQIVND (reference sequence). The CDR3 totals 14 residues. The CDR3 bases are TGTGCCAGTAGTATTCGTGTTAGTGCCTACGAGCAGTACTTC. Translating it yields CASSIRVSAYEQYF. Full variable domain (remainder filled in from reference TRBV19 and TRBJ2-7): DGGITQSPKYLFRKEGQNVTLSCEQNLNHDAMYWYRQDPGQGLRLIYYSQIVNDFQKGDIAEGYSVSREKKESFPLTVTSAQKNPTAFYLCASSIRVSAYEQYFGPGTRLTVT.

There are many counts of this clone. The chain has TRBV28 and TRBJ2-1, with 12 bases that match TRBD2. With V trimmed by 5 bases and J by 10 bases, 12 bases remained unmatched. The CDR3 spans 16 residues. The V gene's germline CDR1 is MDHEN and CDR2 SYDVKM. The DNA of the CDR3 is TGTGCCAGCAGTCCCGAACTAGCGGGGGGTATGGACGAGCAGTTCTTC. As protein: CASSPELAGGMDEQFF.

This clone was seen ten or more times. The chain combines TRBV3-1 with TRBJ2-7; the match to TRBD2 covers 11 bases. The V and J ends lost 5 bases and 0 bases, in that order; junction bases with no gene match: 6. Germline values: CDR1 LGHDT, CDR2 YNNKEL (reference sequence). The CDR3 covers 16 residues. CDR3 sequence reads: CASSWRTSGSSYEQYF. In DNA form, the CDR3 reads TGTGCCAGCAGCTGGCGAACTAGCGGGAGCTCCTACGAGCAGTACTTC.

For this clone: Given the absence of the conserved phenylalanine or tryptophan at the CDR3 end, a read error is likely. No DNA is shown, since the ends of the CDR3 on it are uncertain; the CDR3 is the one TCRdb lists. The chain recombines TRBV18 with TRBJ1-1; TRBD1 is taken as the D call from the table, unchecked against the DNA. In germline, CDR1 is KGHSH, CDR2 LQKENI. 12 amino acids form the CDR3, both terminal residues included. CDR3 protein: CASSPTGAESFS.

This clone was seen many times. CDR3 residues: CASSLSWTGRGNQPQHF. For the CDR3, the DNA is TGTGCCAGCAGCTTATCATGGACAGGGAGAGGCAATCAGCCCCAGCATTTT. This sequence joins TRBV7-8 and TRBJ1-5; TRBD1 matches 8 bases. CDR1 is SGHVS, CDR2 FQNEAQ, per germline. The CDR3 is made up of 17 amino acids. Trimming at V came to 2 bases and at J to 2 bases, leaving 8 bases not matched to a gene. The full variable domain, rest sourced from reference TRBV7-8 and TRBJ1-5, is GAGVSQSPRYKVAKRGQDVALRCDPISGHVSLFWYQQALGQGPEFLTYFQNEAQLDKSGLPSDRFFAERPEGSVSTLKIQRTQQEDSAVYLCASSLSWTGRGNQPQHFGDGTRLSIL.

Comments on this clone: This may be a read error, as it is one base from a much larger clone. V is TRBV2 and J is TRBJ2-4; D perhaps matches TRBD1 (7 bases). The CDR3 loop spans 14 amino acids. CDR1 and CDR2 (germline): SNHLY, FYNNEI. The CDR3 nucleotides read TGTGCCAGCGGATTGGAGGGGGCCAAAAACATTAAGTACTTC. This sequence encodes CASGLEGAKNIKYF.

This clone was observed a few times. This may arise from a read error, as a much more abundant clone is one base away. This sequence joins TRBV6-1 and TRBJ2-2, with TRBD2 matching 9 bases. Germline V gene sequence: CDR1 MNHNS, CDR2 SASEGT. The CDR3 loop spans 16 amino acids. The CDR3 here is CASTKGRGGLTVELFF. The CDR3 DNA reads TGTGCCAGCACTAAGGGGCGGGGGGGCCTCACCGTGGAGCTGTTTTTT.

This clone was picked up a small number of times. A much larger clone differs from this one at a single base, so this may be a read error. The V and J genes are TRBV14 and TRBJ1-1, with unresolved D. Trimming shortened V by 7 bases and J by 9 bases, and 15 bases separated the two germline ends. Germline V gene data show CDR1 as SGHDN and CDR2 as FVKESK. The CDR3 spans 12 residues. CDR3 coding DNA: TGTGCCAGCATCCATGGGAAGTTTAAAGCTTTCTTT. It yields the protein CASIHGKFKAFF.

This clone was counted at least ten times. The chain joins TRBV18 to TRBJ1-1, with a tentative D call TRBD1 (6 bases). The CDR3 spans 12 residues. Germline V gene lookup returns CDR1 KGHSH and CDR2 LQKENI. V lost 4 bases and J 4 bases, leaving 7 bases between the germline ends. The DNA for the CDR3 is TGTGCCAGCTCACAAGGGGGCACTGAAGCTTTCTTT. It is translated as CASSQGGTEAFF.

Many counts were recorded for this clone. The chain joins TRBV28 to TRBJ1-6; unclear D gene. The CDR3 has 13 amino acids. V lost 5 bases and J 7 bases, leaving 9 bases between the germline ends. Germline CDR1 and CDR2: MDHEN and SYDVKM. CDR3 loop: CASSLIRNSPLHF. CDR3 bases: TGTGCCAGCAGTCTAATCAGGAATTCACCCCTCCACTTT.

The sample holds many counts of this clone. V usage is TRBV6-1 and J usage is TRBJ1-3; TRBD1 is a possible D gene (5 bases). The CDR3 covers 17 residues. CDR1 MNHNS and CDR2 SASEGT come from the germline V gene. The V end was cut by 2 bases, the J end by 8 bases, with 22 bases between. CDR3 in amino acids: CASSERDLGGTIDTIYF. The CDR3 nucleotides are TGTGCCAGCAGTGAAAGGGACTTGGGGGGTACTATTGACACCATATATTTT.